Sequencing of this TCR beta chain was carried out in a study of blood T cell repertoires in COVID-19. The length of the CDR3 is 16 residues. V was shortened by 1 base and J by 8 bases, with 21 bases between the two germline ends. Germline V gene lookup returns CDR1 SGHRS and CDR2 YFSETQ. In the original workflow: Estimated nucleated cell counts came from reference gene primer amplification. The protocol was immunoSEQ multiplex PCR, while the TCRdb copy is restricted to in-frame clones and leaves out a portion. The V and J calls and clone size are taken from that table; D and trimming were inferred from the DNA. The sample yields about 260,000 clones, roughly 86% seen once.

The sequence was collected from a woman aged 55-69 years with COVID-19, enrolled during active disease. The chain couples TRBV5-1 to TRBJ1-1, with D maybe TRBD1 (5 bases). Material for sequencing was peripheral blood. CDR3 residues: CASSLYTGLSSTEAFF. The CDR3 region has the DNA TGCGCCAGCAGCTTGTATACGGGACTCTCAAGTACCGAAGCTTTCTTT.